These T cell receptor beta chains were read from a single sample in a study of blood T cell repertoires in COVID-19. Sequenced by immunoSEQ multiplex PCR; TCRdb stores in-frame clones only, minus some. This sample has about 150,000 clones; roughly nine tenths occur once, and the top ten carry about 2.4%. Source material: peripheral blood. The receptors here all came from a woman aged 65 to 85 with acute or convalescent COVID-19. The CDR3 runs from the conserved cysteine through the conserved F or W. Each record gives: J gene, V gene, D gene, clone size, CDR3 protein, CDR3 DNA. D genes are given only for firm matches. Size is stated for part of the rows, as once, few or many counts, or as a class when the clone is expanded.

TRBJ1-4 | TRBV4-3 | . | . | CASSQDVRLISATNEKLFF | TGCGCCAGCAGCCAAGATGTGCGGCTGATATCAGCAACTAATGAAAAACTGTTTTTT
TRBJ1-1 | TRBV19 | TRBD1 | . | CASSQGARTEAFF | TGTGCCAGCAGCCAGGGGGCCCGCACTGAAGCTTTCTTT
TRBJ1-2 | TRBV28 | TRBD1 | . | CASIPAGTGVYGYTF | TGTGCCAGCATCCCCGCCGGGACAGGGGTCTATGGCTACACCTTC
TRBJ1-5 | TRBV18 | . | few | CASSRDGAPQHF | TGTGCCAGCTCACGCGACGGAGCGCCCCAGCATTTT
TRBJ2-1 | TRBV11-1 | . | few | CASSFGLDNEQFF | TGTGCCAGCAGCTTCGGACTGGACAATGAGCAGTTCTTC
TRBJ1-1 | TRBV6-5 | . | . | CASSYSSVRDAFF | TGTGCCAGCAGTTACTCGTCGGTCAGGGATGCTTTCTTT
TRBJ1-1 | TRBV3-1/TRBV3-2 | . | once | CASSQDWQENTEAFF | TGTGCCAGCAGCCAAGATTGGCAGGAGAACACTGAAGCTTTCTTT
TRBJ2-5 | TRBV30 | TRBD2 | . | CAWSVSRTSDRETQYF | TGTGCCTGGAGTGTATCTAGGACTAGCGATAGGGAGACCCAGTACTTC
TRBJ1-2 | TRBV19 | . | . | CASSMAGRGYTF | TGTGCCAGTAGTATGGCAGGTCGAGGCTACACCTTC
TRBJ1-6 | TRBV6-5 | . | . | CASSYSAVNNSPLHF | TGTGCCAGCAGTTACTCCGCAGTTAATAATTCACCCCTCCACTTT
TRBJ2-7 | TRBV7-3 | . | . | CASSSSGQRGEQYF | TGTGCCAGCAGCTCGTCGGGACAAAGGGGCGAGCAGTACTTC
TRBJ2-1 | TRBV3-1/TRBV3-2 | TRBD2 | . | CASSLGLAGSEAYNEQFF | TGTGCCAGCAGCCTCGGACTAGCGGGGTCGGAAGCCTACAATGAGCAGTTCTTC
TRBJ1-3 | TRBV21-1 | . | . | CASSTGGLSQGLGNTIYF | TGTGCCAGCAGCACCGGCGGACTCAGTCAAGGGCTCGGAAACACCATATATTTT
TRBJ1-1 | TRBV7-9 | . | . | CASRATSGNTEAFF | TGTGCCAGCAGAGCAACGTCGGGGAACACTGAAGCTTTCTTT
TRBJ1-2 | TRBV19 | TRBD1 | . | CASSIRKTGGNYGYTF | TGTGCCAGTAGTATCCGAAAGACAGGGGGCAACTATGGCTACACCTTC
TRBJ1-2 | TRBV18 | . | . | CASSPTARGYYGYTF | TGTGCCAGCTCACCCACGGCTAGGGGCTACTATGGCTACACCTTC
TRBJ2-1 | TRBV10-3 | . | . | CAIMREGGNEQFF | TGTGCCATCATGAGGGAAGGGGGCAATGAGCAGTTCTTC
TRBJ2-7 | TRBV7-6 | . | . | CASSLGLSYEQYF | TGTGCCAGCAGCTTAGGGCTCTCCTACGAGCAGTACTTC
TRBJ1-1 | TRBV6-5 | TRBD1 | . | CASRLARDRAVEAFF | TGTGCCAGCAGACTGGCCCGGGACAGGGCTGTTGAAGCTTTCTTT
TRBJ1-3 | TRBV27 | . | once | CASSLAGTGNTIYF | TGTGCCAGCAGTTTGGCAGGGACTGGAAACACCATATATTTT
TRBJ1-2 | TRBV19 | TRBD1 | . | CATQDYGTDPYGYTF | TGTGCCACCCAGGATTACGGGACAGACCCGTATGGCTACACCTTC
TRBJ1-6 | TRBV5-1 | . | once | CASPRPEGGGSPLHF | TGCGCCAGCCCCAGGCCAGAGGGTGGGGGGTCACCCCTCCACTTT
TRBJ1-2 | TRBV29-1 | . | few | CSVENSQESLYYGYTF | TGCAGCGTCGAGAATTCACAGGAGTCTCTGTACTATGGCTACACCTTC
TRBJ2-5 | TRBV7-9 | TRBD2 | . | CASRSSGWEETQYF | TGTGCCAGCAGATCTAGCGGTTGGGAAGAGACCCAGTACTTC
TRBJ2-2 | TRBV4-1 | . | . | CASSQLGGQPPGGELFF | TGCGCCAGCAGCCAATTGGGAGGACAACCCCCGGGGGGGGAGCTGTTTTTT
TRBJ2-7 | TRBV5-1 | TRBD2 | . | CASSWGGSSGRGEQYF | TGCGCCAGCAGCTGGGGAGGGAGCTCGGGGCGTGGCGAGCAGTACTTC
TRBJ2-1 | TRBV5-6 | . | . | CASSLPYNEQFF | TGTGCCAGCAGCTTGCCGTACAATGAGCAGTTCTTC
TRBJ1-2 | TRBV3-1/TRBV3-2 | . | . | CASSRDFVGAQNYGYTF | TGTGCCAGCAGTCGGGATTTTGTGGGGGCGCAAAACTATGGCTACACCTTC
TRBJ2-1 | TRBV11-2 | TRBD2 | . | CASSQGSSGGYNEQFF | TGTGCCAGCAGCCAAGGGTCTAGCGGGGGCTACAATGAGCAGTTCTTC
TRBJ1-2 | TRBV7-2 | TRBD1 | . | CASSDPTGGDYGYTF | TGTGCCAGCAGCGACCCGACAGGGGGCGACTATGGCTACACCTTC
TRBJ2-7 | TRBV5-1 | . | . | CASSLSGTRVSYEQYF | TGCGCCAGCAGCTTGTCCGGGACACGGGTCTCCTACGAGCAGTACTTC
TRBJ1-2 | TRBV4-2 | TRBD1 | . | CASSQEWDRGHYGYTF | TGTGCCAGCAGCCAAGAATGGGACAGGGGGCACTATGGCTACACCTTC
TRBJ2-2 | TRBV5-1 | . | . | CASSFALTPGELFF | TGCGCCAGCAGCTTTGCCCTAACTCCCGGGGAGCTGTTTTTT
TRBJ2-3 | TRBV5-1 | . | few | CASSLGLVSDTQYF | TGCGCCAGCAGCTTGGGACTAGTCTCCGATACGCAGTATTTT
TRBJ2-7 | TRBV6-1 | TRBD1 | . | CASSDAGTGKDEQYF | TGTGCCAGCAGTGACGCCGGGACAGGGAAGGACGAGCAGTACTTC
TRBJ2-4 | TRBV19 | . | once | CASSSKWGEPKEDIQYF | TGTGCCAGTAGTTCAAAATGGGGGGAGCCAAAAGAGGACATTCAGTACTTC
TRBJ1-2 | TRBV14 | . | . | CASSPRGTRLINYGYTF | TGTGCCAGCAGCCCCCGAGGGACACGGCTAATTAACTATGGCTACACCTTC
TRBJ2-3 | TRBV7-9 | TRBD1 | . | CASSLSTGVADTQYF | TGTGCCAGCAGCTTGAGCACAGGGGTAGCAGATACGCAGTATTTT
TRBJ2-4 | TRBV7-2 | . | once | CASSLGAWGESSKNIQYF | TGTGCCAGCAGCTTAGGAGCCTGGGGGGAGTCAAGCAAAAACATTCAGTACTTC
TRBJ2-5 | TRBV5-1 | TRBD1 | once | CASSLTARQGKETQYF | TGCGCCAGCAGCCTTACCGCACGACAGGGGAAAGAGACCCAGTACTTC
TRBJ1-3 | TRBV18 | TRBD1 | . | CASSPARQGAGNTIYF | TGTGCCAGCTCACCAGCCCGACAGGGGGCTGGAAACACCATATATTTT
TRBJ1-3 | TRBV7-2 | . | . | CASSRDGGNSGNTIYF | TGTGCCAGCAGCCGGGACGGAGGGAACTCTGGAAACACCATATATTTT
TRBJ1-1 | TRBV6-5 | . | . | CASSYSGGQNTEAFF | TGTGCCAGCAGTTACTCCGGGGGGCAAAACACTGAAGCTTTCTTT
TRBJ2-5 | TRBV24-1 | . | . | CATSAPGVIQETQYF | TGTGCCACCAGTGCCCCGGGGGTGATCCAAGAGACCCAGTACTTC
TRBJ2-3 | TRBV15 | . | once | CATSRDTGGTSTDTQYF | TGTGCCACCAGCAGAGATACCGGGGGTACTAGCACAGATACGCAGTATTTT